The entry below describes one TCR beta chain. Its antigen is unknown. There are no base qualities to consult, and no much larger clone falls within one base. The CDR3 contains 13 residues, cysteine and phenylalanine counted. Only the CDR3 region is kept as DNA, spanning 39 bases read in frame from base 1. V and J are truncated by 7 bases and 1 base respectively, leaving an intervening sequence of 7 bases. From a lookup of the germline V gene, CDR1 and CDR2 are MDHEN and SYDVKM. This record belongs to a study of shared clonotypes between healthy human individuals (dated by TCRdb to the early 2020s). Background on the whole study: The cohort comprised two women and a few men aged 18 to 49 years. To increase sequencing depth and limit assay-specific biases, different laboratories used diverse techniques to prepare libraries and sequence TCR repertoires. Leukapheresis yielded between about 0.94 and 8.9 billion PBMCs per donor. To estimate repertoire size and how much clonotype sharing occurs between individuals, the study deeply sequenced the blood TCR repertoires of several healthy adults. For each donor, three plates each were used for CD4 naive and CD4 memory, two plates were used for CD8 naive, and one plate was used for CD8 memory.

For the CD8 naive samples, CD45RO-negative cells were positively selected for CCR7, yielding a CD45RA+CCR7+ population from which TemRA cells were excluded. Donors were healthy HIV-negative adults with no recently reported acute infections or vaccinations. Every donor was a Caucasian adult living in Nashville, Tennessee, USA. Blood was collected by leukapheresis, and PBMCs were isolated by Ficoll-Histopaque density gradient centrifugation and then cryopreserved in liquid nitrogen vapor phase. Analytical flow cytometry was used to check the purity and quantity of every magnetically sorted T cell population. From each sorted fraction, genomic DNA was isolated and quantified by UV absorbance on a Nanodrop 2000c. What the research found in general, with its limitations: Compared with non-shared clonotypes, the clonotypes found in all four sorted-subset donors had higher generation probabilities. Pairwise subsampling led to the expectation that sequencing depth would affect the degree of clonotype sharing among donors. Naive subsets generally had larger estimated clonotype richness than memory subsets did. The genetic and exposure-history diversity represented was limited by the small number of donors. When several donors were compared, the shared fraction of clonotypes was about 5% for naive CD4, 3% to 4% for naive CD8, 2.3% for memory CD4, and 0.4% for memory CD8. Sampling was restricted to blood, and TCR repertoires in tissue are likely to differ from TCR repertoires in blood. Incomplete sequencing was indicated by rarefaction of sorted-subset datasets, despite the large sequencing depth.

TCR CDR3 regions were amplified from genomic DNA by multiplex PCR using the deep immunoSEQ assay. Genomic DNA extracted from each cell subset was distributed evenly over all wells of several immunoSEQ 96-well plates, and each plate served as one replicate. For sorted subsets, each replicate PCR was loaded with around 200 ng genomic DNA, equivalent to some 31,000 T cell genomes. Purified libraries were measured with a Qubit 3.0 fluorometer, size-checked on a Bioanalyzer 2100, and measured again with the KAPA Library Quantification kit. Every immunoSEQ 96-well plate was sequenced on a separate single-read 150-cycle Illumina NextSeq 550 flow cell. The published analysis was carried out like this. Because the immunoSEQ output included only junctional sequences and no quality scores, the filtering could not be the same as the filtering used for full-length reads. Sequences were annotated with PyIR, a Python wrapper for IgBLAST v1.9, and V/J genes and CDR3 were assigned using IMGT germline references. Reads were filtered out if the reads had weak V/J assignments (E-value above 1e-6), no CDR3, stop codons, out-of-frame junctions, or ambiguous translated residues. V3J clonotypes were defined as sequences sharing the same inferred V gene, J gene, and CDR3 amino acid sequence. To compute the percentage overlap between repertoires, the number of shared unique clonotypes was divided by the size of the smaller repertoire. Three approaches were used to assess repertoire richness: RTK rarefaction, the Chao1 estimator, and Recon v2.1 estimates of unobserved clonotypes. OLGA was used to compute generation probabilities for all TCRbeta clonotypes that the gDNA method yielded from a handful of donors. Entries here come from immuneACCESS through TCRdb and include only in-frame sequences with V and J called. Some clones fail to appear in such tables; in the studies checked, an unresolved V gene covers under half of the shortfall, and the cause of the remainder is unknown. V and J calls and clone size are those listed in that table; D and trimming were worked out from the DNA. The sample table shows hundreds of thousands of clones, and 80% to 95% are seen once. The ten largest clones capture around 24% of the sample.

The chain employs TRBV28 and TRBJ2-2, and the D gene may be TRBD2, 5 bases matching. Material: naive CD8+ T cells sorted from blood. Taken with the paper, the label for cell subset or site translates to: CD45RA+CCR7+. This TCR was sampled from a man aged 25 to 40 in good health. The nucleotides are TGTGCCAGCACTGGGAGGAACACCGGGGAGCTGTTTTTT. This yields the protein CASTGRNTGELFF.